These 15 T cell receptor beta chains were all obtained from the same sample, sequenced in a study of OX40 agonist ivuxolimab in advanced cancers. Generated by immunoSEQ multiplex PCR, the TCRdb table keeps only in-frame clones and is missing some. The sample shows 53,000 or so clones, 75% to 90% of them seen only once. Sequences were derived from CD4+ or CD8+ T cells sorted from blood, sampled in a trial of the OX40 agonist ivuxolimab. The receptors derive from an adult with an advanced solid tumor such as melanoma, head and neck, liver or kidney cancer.

This clone was found once. CDR3 residues: CASSAGTSGRIWRQETQYF. In DNA form, the CDR3 reads TGTGCCAGCAGTGCTGGGACTAGCGGGAGAATATGGAGGCAAGAGACCCAGTACTTC. The rearrangement uses TRBV2 and TRBJ2-5; 14 bases map to TRBD2. The CDR3 runs to 19 residues. Germline lookup yields CDR1 SNHLY and CDR2 FYNNEI. V was clipped by 4 bases and J by 2 bases; unmatched bases: 12.

The chain has TRBV18 and TRBJ2-5; D tentatively fits TRBD1 or TRBD2 (5 bases each). The germline V and J ends were trimmed by 6 bases and 1 base, with 9 bases remaining between them. Germline V gives CDR1 KGHSH, CDR2 LQKENI. The CDR3 covers 13 residues. The CDR3 DNA is TGTGCCAGCTCCCCCGGGACCCAAGAGACCCAGTACTTC. Its translation is CASSPGTQETQYF.

The genes are TRBV4-1 and TRBJ2-1; D may match TRBD1 or TRBD2 (6 bases each). The V and J ends lost 4 bases and 4 bases respectively, with 20 bases between them. Germline-derived CDR1 and CDR2 are MGHRA and YSYEKL. The CDR3 is 17 amino acids. The CDR3 loop is CASSPERAGGGYNEQFF. CDR3 nucleotides: TGCGCCAGCAGCCCAGAACGCGCCGGAGGGGGGTACAATGAGCAGTTCTTC.

The rearrangement links TRBV28 to TRBJ1-4, with a possible D match to TRBD1 (6 bases). Trimming removed 7 bases at V and 8 bases at J, with 17 bases between. Germline assignment: CDR1 MDHEN and CDR2 SYDVKM. The length of the CDR3 is 14 residues. CDR3 bases: TGTGCCAGCAACCCATACAGGGTTGGAGAAAAACTGTTTTTT. This translates into CASNPYRVGEKLFF.

The rearrangement links TRBV2 to TRBJ2-2, with a weak D call TRBD1 (5 bases). CDR3 length: 12 residues. CDR1 is SNHLY, CDR2 FYNNEI, per germline. V was shortened by 6 bases and J by 3 bases, with 5 bases between the two germline ends. The CDR3 here is CASRGDTGELFF. The CDR3 DNA is TGTGCCAGCAGAGGGGACACCGGGGAGCTGTTTTTT.

This clone appeared many times. The rearrangement links TRBV19 to TRBJ2-7; no clear D gene. Trimming pared 4 bases from V and 4 bases from J, leaving 11 bases between. Germline CDR1 is LNHDA and CDR2 is SQIVND (reference sequence). The CDR3 is made up of 13 amino acids. The CDR3 sequence is CASSKGGSYEQYF. For the CDR3, the DNA is TGTGCCAGTAGTAAAGGCGGCAGTTACGAGCAGTACTTC.

This clone was detected once. V gene TRBV30 combines with J gene TRBJ2-5, with D possibly TRBD1 on 6 matching bases. The CDR3 sequence is 15 residues long. V lost 0 bases to trimming and J lost 4 bases, with 15 bases between them. Germline V gives CDR1 GTSNPN, CDR2 SVGIG (reference sequence). The CDR3 DNA follows: TGTGCCTGGAGTGTAGGACAGACGAGGGGAGAGACCCAGTACTTC. It translates to CAWSVGQTRGETQYF. Full variable domain (rest looked up from reference TRBV30 and TRBJ2-5): SQTIHQWPATLVQPVGSPLSLECTVEGTSNPNLYWYRQAAGRGLQLLFYSVGIGQISSEVPQNLSASRPQDRQFILSSKKLLLSDSGFYLCAWSVGQTRGETQYFGPGTRLLVL.

The genes are TRBV10-2 and TRBJ2-3; weak D call: TRBD2 (5 bases). Trimming cost V 8 bases and J 1 base, with 19 bases left between them. The CDR3 length is 16 residues. Germline V gene sequence: CDR1 WSHSY, CDR2 SAAADI. In DNA form, the CDR3 reads TGCGCCAGCGTGGCCGCCGAGTTGGGAGGCACAGATACGCAGTATTTT. This encodes CASVAAELGGTDTQYF.

The chain couples TRBV5-6 to TRBJ2-3; D may be TRBD1 (6 bases). V lost 5 bases, J lost 6 bases, and 19 bases lay in between. Per germline, CDR1 SGHDT and CDR2 YYEEEE. This CDR3 has 15 amino acids. Here the CDR3 reads CASRFARTGSDTQYF. CDR3 DNA sequence: TGTGCCAGCAGGTTTGCGCGTACAGGGTCCGATACGCAGTATTTT. The full variable domain, its missing parts supplied by reference TRBV5-6 and TRBJ2-3, is DAGVTQSPTHLIKTRGQQVTLRCSPKSGHDTVSWYQQALGQGPQFIFQYYEEEERQRGNFPDRFSGHQFPNYSSELNVNALLLGDSALYLCASRFARTGSDTQYFGPGTRLTVL.

The gene calls are TRBV29-1 and TRBJ2-7; D uncertain. CDR1 and CDR2 (germline): SQVTM, ANQGSEA. Trimming stripped 5 bases from V and 3 bases from J, with 8 bases between. CDR3 length: 11 amino acids. CDR3 loop: CSVRNLYEQYF. In DNA form, the CDR3 reads TGCAGCGTTAGAAACCTCTACGAGCAGTACTTC.

The chain carries TRBV30 and TRBJ2-7, with TRBD2 identical over 8 bases. Per germline, CDR1 GTSNPN and CDR2 SVGIG (reference sequence). This CDR3 region has 13 residues. Losses at the gene ends were 5 bases for V and 5 bases for J; bases not matched to a gene: 8. CDR3 coding DNA: TGTGCCTGGGATAGCGGGAACGGCAACGAGCAGTACTTC. Amino acid sequence: CAWDSGNGNEQYF.

The V gene is TRBV7-9, the J gene TRBJ2-1; D is undetermined. The germline gives CDR1 SEHNR, CDR2 FQNEAQ (reference sequence). This CDR3 spans 12 amino acids. V dropped 6 bases and J dropped 4 bases, with 7 bases sitting between them. CDR3 sequence (DNA): TGTGCCAGCAGAAATGATTACAATGAGCAGTTCTTC. Amino acids: CASRNDYNEQFF.

The sample holds a few counts of this clone. The chain joins TRBV18 to TRBJ2-5; tentative D call: TRBD1 (6 bases). The V gene lost 5 bases and the J gene lost 2 bases, with 15 bases spanning the gap. The CDR3 has 15 amino acids. Germline V lookup: CDR1 KGHSH, CDR2 LQKENI. The CDR3 loop is CASSSRQAGQETQYF. The CDR3 coding sequence is TGTGCCAGCTCATCCCGACAGGCCGGGCAAGAGACCCAGTACTTC.

The chain carries TRBV4-1 and TRBJ1-4; D is unresolved. V was pared by 1 base and J by 3 bases, with 15 bases between. CDR1 is MGHRA, CDR2 YSYEKL, per germline. The CDR3 sequence is 17 residues long. The CDR3 nucleotides are TGCGCCAGCAGCCAAGTAAGCATCCAGGCGTCTAATGAAAAACTGTTTTTT. Translating it yields CASSQVSIQASNEKLFF.

CDR3 coding DNA: TGTGCCAGCAGTTACGGCCTGACCGGGGAGCTGTTTTTT. Protein product: CASSYGLTGELFF. This sequence joins TRBV6-5 and TRBJ2-2; no clear D gene. In germline, CDR1 is MNHEY, CDR2 SVGAGI. V gave up 2 bases and J gave up 5 bases, with 6 bases separating them. The CDR3 spans 13 residues.